These T cell receptor beta chains were read from a single sample in a study of T cells after posttransplantation cyclophosphamide. Only in-frame clones appear in the TCRdb table, and some are missing; sequencing was by immunoSEQ multiplex PCR. The sample holds 47,000 or so clones; roughly 92% are singletons and the top ten take around 3.1%. Sequenced material: PBMCs. Receptors were obtained from a woman in her forties or fifties in good health and a related stem cell transplant donor. CDR3s include the opening cysteine and the closing phenylalanine or tryptophan. A D gene is named only where the DNA matches it firmly. Clone sizes are given selectively: once, few, many, or a class where the clone is expanded.

D gene	J gene	V gene	CDR3 length	clone size	CDR3 DNA	CDR3 protein
-	TRBJ1-2	TRBV19	13	-	TGTGCCAGTAGTGTAGACAGGATGGATGGCTACACCTTC	CASSVDRMDGYTF
-	TRBJ1-5	TRBV27	22	-	TGTGCCAGCAGTCCGGCTCCAGATACTTGGGGACGGGGGGTATATATTGATCAGCCCCAGCATTTT	CASSPAPDTWGRGVYIDQPQHF
TRBD2	TRBJ2-1	TRBV27	14	once	TGTGCCAGCAGTTTAGGTAGCGGGGGTCATGAGCAGTTCTTC	CASSLGSGGHEQFF
TRBD1	TRBJ1-2	TRBV19	11	-	TGTGCCATAAGACAGGGAGGCGGCTACACCTTC	CAIRQGGGYTF
-	TRBJ2-7	TRBV10-3	13	-	TGTGCCATCAGTGAGTCCGACTCAGTGGAGCAGTACTTC	CAISESDSVEQYF
-	TRBJ2-1	TRBV10-3	16	-	TGTGCCATCAGTGAGCCCCCGCTAGCGTTTGTCGGTGAGCAGTTCTTC	CAISEPPLAFVGEQFF
TRBD1	TRBJ1-1	TRBV5-1	15	-	TGCGCCAGCAGCTTGGGGACAGGGGTAGGCACTGAAGCTTTCTTT	CASSLGTGVGTEAFF
TRBD1	TRBJ2-7	TRBV10-3	14	-	TGTGCCATCAGGGGGACAGCCCTCTCCTACGAGCAGTACTTC	CAIRGTALSYEQYF
TRBD1	TRBJ2-7	TRBV6-5	15	-	TGTGCCAGCAGTTCTCCGGGACAGAGCTCCTACGAGCAGTACTTC	CASSSPGQSSYEQYF
-	TRBJ2-1	TRBV5-4	13	-	TGTGCCAGCAGCTTGGTTGTTCCGAATGAGCAGTTCTTC	CASSLVVPNEQFF
-	TRBJ1-1	TRBV6-1	14	-	TGTGCCAGCAGTGAAGCCCTTTCGAACACTGAAGCTTTCTTT	CASSEALSNTEAFF
TRBD1	TRBJ2-7	TRBV28	15	-	TGTGCCAGCACCCCCCAGGGACAGAGCTCCTACGAGCAGTACTTC	CASTPQGQSSYEQYF
TRBD2	TRBJ2-2	TRBV14	21	-	TGTGCCAGCAGCCATCTCACCTTGATAGCGGGTCTTCGCGCGACGACCGGGGAGCTGTTTTTT	CASSHLTLIAGLRATTGELFF
TRBD1	TRBJ2-5	TRBV11-2	17	once	TGTGCCAGCAGCTTAGGCTTTGGACAGGGGTGGAAAGAGACCCAGTACTTC	CASSLGFGQGWKETQYF
-	TRBJ2-3	TRBV5-1	14	once	TGCGCCAGCAGCTCCACAGGGTCCCCAGATACGCAGTATTTT	CASSSTGSPDTQYF
-	TRBJ1-4	TRBV19	15	-	TGTGCCAGTAGCCGTACACAGGGAATTAATGAAAAACTGTTTTTT	CASSRTQGINEKLFF
-	TRBJ1-1	TRBV14	15	-	TGTGCCAGCAGCCAAGAAGGAGGGAGCGGCACTGAAGCTTTCTTT	CASSQEGGSGTEAFF
-	TRBJ2-3	TRBV5-1	13	-	TGCGCCAGCAGCTTGGCCCCTTCGGGTACGCAGTATTTT	CASSLAPSGTQYF
-	TRBJ1-1	TRBV7-9	14	-	TGTGCCAGCAGCTTGGGAGGGGTGAGCACTGAAGCTTTCTTT	CASSLGGVSTEAFF
-	TRBJ1-3	TRBV10-3	14	-	TGTGCCACTGCGACAGATGATTCTGGAAGCACCATATATTTT	CATATDDSGSTIYF
TRBD1	TRBJ1-1	TRBV19	15	-	TGTGCCATCACCCGGACAGGGGACATGAACACTGAAGCTTTCTTT	CAITRTGDMNTEAFF
-	TRBJ2-7	TRBV7-2	16	-	TGTGCCAGCAGCTTAGGGTCTGTTCTGAGTTCCTACGAGCAGTACTTC	CASSLGSVLSSYEQYF
TRBD2	TRBJ2-7	TRBV6-5	13	-	TGTGCCAGCAGCCTAGCGGGAGGGAGGGAGCAGTACTTC	CASSLAGGREQYF
-	TRBJ1-2	TRBV5-6	16	-	TGTGCCAGCAGCTTGGTGGAGTCAGCCTCTAACTATGGCTACACCTTC	CASSLVESASNYGYTF
-	TRBJ2-7	TRBV21-1	11	-	TGCCGGGGCGGGACCCCGGGGGAGCAGTACTTC	CRGGTPGEQYF
TRBD2	TRBJ2-1	TRBV28	15	-	TGTGCCAGCAGTTCAATAGCGGGGCTGTACAATGAGCAGTTCTTC	CASSSIAGLYNEQFF
TRBD1	TRBJ1-2	TRBV7-9	16	-	TGTGCCAGCAGTCGGACAGGGGGCTTCCTTCGGTATGGCTACACCTTC	CASSRTGGFLRYGYTF
TRBD1	TRBJ2-5	TRBV7-9	14	-	TGTGCCAGCAGCCTCGAGGGGGCCCAAGAGACCCAGTACTTC	CASSLEGAQETQYF
-	TRBJ2-1	TRBV7-7	14	-	TGTGCCAGCAGCCCACTTCCGGAGGGTGGTGAGCAGTTCTTC	CASSPLPEGGEQFF
TRBD1	TRBJ2-7	TRBV11-3	14	-	TGTGCCAGCAGCTTCGACAGGGGAGCCTACGAGCAGTACTTC	CASSFDRGAYEQYF
-	TRBJ1-3	TRBV4-1	17	-	TGCGCCAGCAGCCAAGTTCTCCAGGGAAGATCTGGAAACACCATATATTTT	CASSQVLQGRSGNTIYF
TRBD1	TRBJ2-1	TRBV6-1	15	-	TGTGCCAGCAACAGACAGGGGGCGCGGGTGAATGAGCAGTTCTTC	CASNRQGARVNEQFF
-	TRBJ2-4	TRBV27	14	-	TGTGCCAGCACCTCGGGTGGGGCCAAAAACATTCAGTACTTC	CASTSGGAKNIQYF
TRBD2	TRBJ2-3	TRBV19	16	-	TGTGCCAGTTCCCTAACTAGCGGGGGCGACACAGATACGCAGTATTTT	CASSLTSGGDTDTQYF
-	TRBJ1-2	TRBV6-1	13	-	TGTGCCAGCAGTCCTTCTAGGATAGGAGGCTACACCTTC	CASSPSRIGGYTF
TRBD2	TRBJ2-1	TRBV9	19	-	TGTGCCAGCAGCCTGGGACTAGCGCCTACCCGAGGAGGCTACAATGAGCAGTTCTTC	CASSLGLAPTRGGYNEQFF
-	TRBJ2-4	TRBV5-1	19	-	TGCGCCAGCAGCAGCGAGGCGTCGACAGGACAACTAGCCAAAAACATTCAGTACTTC	CASSSEASTGQLAKNIQYF
-	TRBJ2-3	TRBV6-1	13	-	TGTGCCAGCACAGTTATCGGCACAGATACGCAGTATTTT	CASTVIGTDTQYF
TRBD2	TRBJ2-3	TRBV18	19	-	TGTGCCAGCTCACCACGAATGAGCGGGGGGGCCAATAACCCAGATACGCAGTATTTT	CASSPRMSGGANNPDTQYF
-	TRBJ2-2	TRBV6-5	14	-	TGTGCCAGCAGTGGGGGGTTGGACACCGGGGAGCTGTTTTTT	CASSGGLDTGELFF
-	TRBJ2-5	TRBV28	17	-	TGTGCCAGCAGTACCCGACTTCGGACTGTCTCTCGGGAGACCCAGTACTTC	CASSTRLRTVSRETQYF
-	TRBJ2-1	TRBV30	14	-	TGTGCCTGGAGTGTATTGACTAGGAAGAGTGAGCAGTTCTTC	CAWSVLTRKSEQFF
TRBD2	TRBJ2-1	TRBV10-3	14	-	TGTGCCATCACCGGGACTAGCGGGGCTAACCAGCAGTTCTTC	CAITGTSGANQQFF
TRBD2	TRBJ2-3	TRBV7-2	17	-	TGTGCCAGCAGCTTAGGGGCTAGCGGGAGCGTAACAGATACGCAGTATTTT	CASSLGASGSVTDTQYF
TRBD2	TRBJ2-5	TRBV15	16	-	TGTGCCACCAGCATTCCTGGACTAGCGGATCAAGAGACCCAGTACTTC	CATSIPGLADQETQYF
-	TRBJ2-1	TRBV19	15	-	TGTGCCAGTAGTATAGCCGGGAGCTCCTACAATGAGCAGTTCTTC	CASSIAGSSYNEQFF
-	TRBJ2-2	TRBV10-3	17	-	TGTGCCATCAGTGGGGGTAGCGGGGGACAGGACACCGGGGAGCTGTTTTTT	CAISGGSGGQDTGELFF
TRBD1	TRBJ2-4	TRBV6-1	14	-	TGTGCCAGCAGTAGTTACCAGGGGGTGACCATTCAGTACTTC	CASSSYQGVTIQYF
TRBD2	TRBJ2-2	TRBV28	17	-	TGTGCCAGCAGTCTACTACCCGGACTAGCAGGGACCGGGGAGCTGTTTTTT	CASSLLPGLAGTGELFF
TRBD2	TRBJ2-1	TRBV11-2	15	-	TGTGCCAGCAGCTTAGGCCTAGCGGGGGAGAATGAGCAGTTCTTC	CASSLGLAGENEQFF
-	TRBJ2-7	TRBV7-9	14	-	TGTGCCAGCAGCTTACAGGGGGGCCTTTACAAGCAGTACTTC	CASSLQGGLYKQYF
-	TRBJ2-3	TRBV13	15	-	TGTGCCAGCAGCTTCGGTAGCGGTGACACAGATACGCAGTATTTT	CASSFGSGDTDTQYF
-	TRBJ2-4	TRBV2	12	-	TGTGCCAGCAGTACAGGGAAAAACATTCAGTACTTC	CASSTGKNIQYF
-	TRBJ1-4	TRBV2	17	-	TGTGCCAGCAGTGAAGCGCAACGGAACGGGACTAATGAAAAACTGTTTTTT	CASSEAQRNGTNEKLFF
-	TRBJ2-7	TRBV5-4	14	-	TGTGCCAGCTCTCTTCAGCTGCAGGGAGGCGAGCAGTACTTC	CASSLQLQGGEQYF
-	TRBJ2-3	TRBV7-8	14	-	TGTGCCAGCAGCCCACAGACTACAACAGATACGCAGTATTTT	CASSPQTTTDTQYF
-	TRBJ1-1	TRBV10-3	14	-	TGTGCCATCAGTGTTTCCGGGATGAACACTGAAGCTTTCTTT	CAISVSGMNTEAFF
-	TRBJ1-2	TRBV9	13	once	TGTGCCAGCAGCGTAGACAGCCAAGACGGCTACACCTTC	CASSVDSQDGYTF